One sample yielded the 10 T cell receptor beta chains listed below, sequenced in a study of control samples from healthy donors and cancer patients. Here immunoSEQ multiplex PCR was the method, and the copy in TCRdb shows in-frame clones only, minus some. The table lists tens of thousands of clones, about 80% of them singletons. The sample taken for sequencing was PBMCs. These receptors were collected from a woman aged 45 to 65 with lung cancer.

CDR3 protein: CASRPSFRGRDTEAFF. The CDR3 DNA reads as TGCGCCAGCAGGCCCTCCTTTCGGGGGCGCGACACTGAAGCTTTCTTT. The chain joins TRBV10-2 to TRBJ1-1; D may be TRBD1 (6 bases). Per the germline V gene, CDR1 is WSHSY and CDR2 is SAAADI. The V and J ends lost 6 bases and 3 bases respectively, with 20 bases between them. This CDR3 region has 16 residues.

This clone was counted once. The rearrangement uses TRBV4-1 and TRBJ2-5, with TRBD1 matching over 9 bases. CDR1 is MGHRA and CDR2 is YSYEKL in the germline V gene. The trim removed 8 bases at V and 5 bases at J, leaving 21 bases unmatched. CDR3 length: 18 amino acids. CDR3 sequence reads: CASGGGAGQGLILETQYF. The CDR3 nucleotides read TGCGCCAGCGGCGGCGGGGCAGGACAGGGGCTAATATTGGAGACCCAGTACTTC.

The chain carries TRBV19 and TRBJ2-5; no clear D gene. This CDR3 region has 13 residues. Looked up from germline, CDR1 is LNHDA and CDR2 is SQIVND (reference sequence). V gave up 6 bases and J gave up 5 bases, with 13 bases separating them. The CDR3 reads CASRDLYLETQYF. In DNA, the CDR3 is TGTGCCAGTAGGGATCTTTACCTGGAGACCCAGTACTTC.

This clone was observed once. This chain uses TRBV11-3 with TRBJ2-1; TRBD1 might be the D (6 bases). Trimming cost V 4 bases and J 7 bases, with 17 bases left between them. This CDR3 is built from 15 residues. Germline V gene lookup returns CDR1 SGHNT and CDR2 YENEEA. CDR3 region: CASSSQGGSENEQFF. DNA of the CDR3: TGTGCCAGCAGCTCACAGGGTGGGTCGGAGAATGAGCAGTTCTTC.

The V and J genes are TRBV19 and TRBJ2-3, with D possibly matching TRBD1 (5 bases). In germline, CDR1 is LNHDA, CDR2 SQIVND (reference sequence). V gave up 7 bases and J gave up 4 bases, with 18 bases separating them. There are 15 residues in the CDR3. DNA of the CDR3: TGTGCCAGTACCATAGGCTCCCTAGGGGCAGATACGCAGTATTTT. Its translation: CASTIGSLGADTQYF.

V usage is TRBV7-2 and J usage is TRBJ1-1; TRBD1 is a possible D gene (5 bases). From germline, CDR1 is SGHTA and CDR2 FQGNSA. V was clipped by 4 bases and J by 6 bases, with 15 bases between them. The CDR3 consists of 14 residues. This CDR3 reads CASSSTGLTAEAFF. CDR3 coding DNA: TGTGCCAGCAGCTCCACCGGACTGACAGCTGAAGCTTTCTTT.

The V and J genes are TRBV9 and TRBJ2-2; tentatively, D is TRBD1 (5 bases). With 0 bases removed from V and 3 bases from J, the gap between germline ends came to 12 bases. The CDR3 spans 16 residues. Germline CDR1 reads SGDLS; CDR2 reads YYNGEE. Here the CDR3 DNA reads TGTGCCAGCAGCGTAGGGGTGGGGCAAGACACCGGGGAGCTGTTTTTT. Protein: CASSVGVGQDTGELFF.

This clone came up a few times. J is TRBJ2-3 and V is TRBV29-1, with D possibly matching TRBD1 (6 bases). Germline V gene lookup returns CDR1 SQVTM and CDR2 ANQGSEA. The V gene lost 5 bases and the J gene lost 0 bases, with 18 bases spanning the gap. CDR3 length: 16 amino acids. This CDR3 reads CSVTDRKPSSTDTQYF. DNA of the CDR3: TGCAGCGTTACTGACAGGAAACCGTCTAGCACAGATACGCAGTATTTT.

This rearrangement joins TRBV11-1 to TRBJ1-1; possibly TRBD1 for D (6 bases). Germline V CDR1 and CDR2: SGHAT, FQDESV (reference sequence). The CDR3 length is 16 residues. V was shortened by 5 bases and J by 4 bases, with 20 bases between the two germline ends. The CDR3 loop is CASSISGVAAGTEAFF. DNA of the CDR3: TGTGCCAGCAGCATCTCAGGGGTGGCTGCGGGCACTGAAGCTTTCTTT.

In its sample, this clone was seen a few times. The chain employs TRBV11-3 and TRBJ2-3; 10 nucleotides agree with TRBD2. CDR3 length: 16 amino acids. CDR1 and CDR2 from the germline V gene are SGHNT and YENEEA. J was trimmed by 1 base and V by 5 bases; bases with no gene match: 6. The CDR3 nucleotides are TGTGCCAGCAGCCCAAGCGGGGGGGCAGGCACAGATACGCAGTATTTT. Its translation is CASSPSGGAGTDTQYF.